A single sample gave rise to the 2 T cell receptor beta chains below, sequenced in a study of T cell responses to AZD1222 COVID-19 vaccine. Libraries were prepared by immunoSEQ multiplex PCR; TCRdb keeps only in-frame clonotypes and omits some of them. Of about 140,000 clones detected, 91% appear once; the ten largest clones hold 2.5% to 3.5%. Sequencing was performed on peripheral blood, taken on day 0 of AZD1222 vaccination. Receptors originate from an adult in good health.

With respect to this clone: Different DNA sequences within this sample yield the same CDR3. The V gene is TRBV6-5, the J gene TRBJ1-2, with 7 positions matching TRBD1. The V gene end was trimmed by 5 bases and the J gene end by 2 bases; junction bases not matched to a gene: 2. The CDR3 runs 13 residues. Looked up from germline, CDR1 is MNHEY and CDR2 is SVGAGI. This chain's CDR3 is CASSPGGNYGYTF. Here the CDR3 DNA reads TGTGCCAGCAGTCCAGGGGGAAACTATGGCTACACCTTC.

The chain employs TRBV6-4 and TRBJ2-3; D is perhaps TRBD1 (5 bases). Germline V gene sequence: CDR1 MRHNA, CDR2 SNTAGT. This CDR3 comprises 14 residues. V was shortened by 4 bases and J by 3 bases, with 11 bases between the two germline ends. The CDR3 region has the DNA TGTGCCAGCAGTGTTAGTGGGGCTACAGATACGCAGTATTTT. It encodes CASSVSGATDTQYF.